These 9 T cell receptor beta chains originate from one sample sequenced in a study of control samples from healthy donors and cancer patients. Data came from immunoSEQ multiplex PCR; TCRdb stores just in-frame clones and leaves some out. This sample carries 90,000 to 130,000 clones, approximately 82% of them seen once, and the ten largest clones take approximately 6.7%. The specimen was blood. These receptors came from a man aged 18 to 29 in good health.

This chain connects TRBV2 to TRBJ1-2; D is undetermined. Germline assignment: CDR1 SNHLY and CDR2 FYNNEI. This CDR3 has 12 residues. V was clipped by 3 bases and J by 11 bases, with 13 bases between them. The CDR3 is CASSEFRRSYTF. In DNA form, the CDR3 reads TGTGCCAGCAGTGAGTTTCGTAGGTCATACACCTTC.

The chain is built from TRBV19 and TRBJ2-3, with D maybe TRBD1 (7 bases). There are 16 residues in the CDR3. CDR1 is LNHDA, CDR2 SQIVND, per germline (reference sequence). Trimming took 5 bases from V and 2 from J, leaving 17 bases between them. DNA of the CDR3: TGTGCCAGTAGTGTCCAGGGGGGTTGGAACACAGATACGCAGTATTTT. Amino acid sequence: CASSVQGGWNTDTQYF.

This chain uses TRBV5-6 with TRBJ2-5; perhaps D is TRBD1 or TRBD2 (6 bases each). Germline CDR1 SGHDT, CDR2 YYEEEE. V was cut by 1 base and J by 4 bases, with 17 bases left in between. This CDR3 is built from 16 residues. This CDR3 is CASSLFTGALGETQYF. CDR3 DNA: TGTGCCAGCAGCTTGTTTACGGGGGCCCTGGGAGAGACCCAGTACTTC.

J is TRBJ1-2 and V is TRBV6-5; D perhaps matches TRBD1 (6 bases). V gave up 0 bases and J gave up 4 bases, with 12 bases separating them. CDR1 and CDR2 from the germline V gene are MNHEY and SVGAGI. CDR3 length: 15 amino acids. CDR3 region: CASSYSRGIGYGYTF. The CDR3 DNA reads as TGTGCCAGCAGTTACTCCAGGGGAATCGGCTATGGCTACACCTTC.

V and J are TRBV6-5 and TRBJ2-2; 7 bases are a match to TRBD2. This CDR3 is built from 15 residues. Germline CDR1 and CDR2: MNHEY and SVGAGI. Trimming cost V 7 bases and J 4 bases; bases outside gene matches: 9. CDR3 nucleotide sequence: TGTGCCAGCAACCTTGAGCGGGGACCCACCGGGGAGCTGTTTTTT. Encoded protein: CASNLERGPTGELFF.

The rearrangement joins TRBV4-1 to TRBJ1-1; unclear D gene. Germline CDR1 MGHRA, CDR2 YSYEKL. Trimming removed 6 bases at V and 8 bases at J, with 13 bases between. The CDR3 extends over 12 amino acids. DNA for the CDR3: TGCGCCAGCAGTCCCGGCGGGGTGGAAGCTTTCTTT. It is translated as CASSPGGVEAFF.

The CDR3 protein is CATSTAGTVSTDTQYF. Written as DNA, the CDR3 is TGTGCCACCAGCACCGCGGGGACGGTTAGCACAGATACGCAGTATTTT. The chain recombines TRBV15 with TRBJ2-3; a weak D match, TRBD2 (6 bases). Germline V gene sequence: CDR1 LNHNV, CDR2 YYDKDF (reference sequence). Trimming shortened V by 4 bases and J by 0 bases, and 14 bases separated the two germline ends. The CDR3 is made up of 16 amino acids.

The gene calls are TRBV4-1 and TRBJ1-5, with D possibly being TRBD1 (5 bases). The germline CDR1 and CDR2 sequences are MGHRA and YSYEKL. The CDR3 runs 15 residues. Trimming removed 6 bases at V and 3 bases at J, with 15 bases between. The CDR3 is CASSPRDLNNQPQHF. The CDR3 nucleotides are TGCGCCAGCAGTCCCCGGGACCTGAACAATCAGCCCCAGCATTTT.

J is TRBJ2-1 and V is TRBV7-6, with 8 positions matching TRBD2. The CDR3 extends over 14 amino acids. In germline, CDR1 is SGHVS, CDR2 FNYEAQ. Trimming took 1 base from V and 5 from J; bases not matched to a gene: 1. CDR3: CASSLEGLDNEQFF. The CDR3 DNA follows: TGTGCCAGCAGCTTAGAGGGACTAGACAATGAGCAGTTCTTC.